One T cell receptor beta chain is described in this entry. Its target is unknown. This sample was included in a study of T cell repertoires in cytomegalovirus infection. Study information: CMV epitopes in the study were HLA-C-restricted (recently identified) and HLA-B-restricted (well studied). An indication of both CMV infection and matching HLA type came from public TCR beta signatures. Study results and caveats: The ex vivo response was dominated by HLA-C-restricted CMV-specific TCR beta clonotypes. Cumulative public TCR beta family frequency identified CMV carriers with the relevant HLA.

TCRdb recomputed calls from the reads with MiXCR, one row per CDR3 protein. The top ten hold roughly 20% of the sample, which has hundreds of thousands of distinct CDR3 sequences, almost 30% seen once. This CDR3 has 13 residues. From germline, CDR1 is MNHEY and CDR2 SMNVEV (reference sequence). V was cut by 2 bases and J by 7 bases, with 11 bases left in between. The source of this sequence is a human donor in good health (CMV status not recorded). Some clones in this sample may be carry-over from other donors' samples. The chain links TRBV27 to TRBJ1-2, with D hard to call. This specimen consisted of cultured PBMCs, obtained from culture after CMV antigen stimulation. For the CDR3, the DNA is TGTGCCAGCAGTTTAGTGGGATACGGTGGCTACACCTTC. Translating gives CASSLVGYGGYTF.